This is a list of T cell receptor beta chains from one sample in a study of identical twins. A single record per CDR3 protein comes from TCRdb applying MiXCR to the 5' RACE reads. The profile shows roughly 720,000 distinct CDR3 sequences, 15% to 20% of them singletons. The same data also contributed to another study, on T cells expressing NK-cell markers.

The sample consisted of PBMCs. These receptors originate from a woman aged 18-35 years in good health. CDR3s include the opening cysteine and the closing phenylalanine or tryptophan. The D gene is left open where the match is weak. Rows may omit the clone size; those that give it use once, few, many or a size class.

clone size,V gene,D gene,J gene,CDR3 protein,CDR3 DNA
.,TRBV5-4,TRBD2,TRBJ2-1,CASSLSGAGGHEQFF,TGTGCCAGCAGCCTATCCGGCGCGGGGGGGCATGAGCAGTTCTTC
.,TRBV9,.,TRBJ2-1,CASSPRASESYNEQFF,TGTGCCAGCAGCCCCCGCGCTAGCGAATCCTACAATGAGCAGTTCTTC
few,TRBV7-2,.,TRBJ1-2,CASSLRDSRGYTF,TGTGCCAGCAGCTTACGGGACTCGAGAGGCTACACCTTC
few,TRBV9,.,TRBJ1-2,CASSADRITSVYGYTF,TGTGCCAGCAGCGCTGATAGAATAACTAGTGTCTATGGCTACACCTTC
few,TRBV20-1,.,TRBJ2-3,CSAVLGGLATRADTQYF,TGCAGTGCCGTACTAGGAGGGCTAGCAACTCGCGCAGATACGCAGTATTTT
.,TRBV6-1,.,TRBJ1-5,CASAGAFNQPQHF,TGTGCCAGCGCAGGGGCGTTCAATCAGCCCCAGCATTTT
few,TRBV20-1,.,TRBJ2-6,CSAPKGGTGANVLTF,TGCAGTGCACCGAAGGGGGGTACTGGGGCCAACGTCCTGACTTTC
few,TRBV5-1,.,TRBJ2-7,CASSLMTSGYEQYF,TGCGCCAGCAGCTTGATGACGAGTGGATACGAGCAGTACTTC
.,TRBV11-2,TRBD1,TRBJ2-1,CASSPLGQGGNEQFF,TGTGCCAGCAGCCCCCTGGGACAGGGAGGAAATGAGCAGTTCTTC
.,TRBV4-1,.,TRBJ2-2,CASSQGHLSGELFF,TGCGCCAGCAGCCAGGGCCATTTGAGCGGGGAGCTGTTTTTT
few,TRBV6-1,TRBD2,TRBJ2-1,CAGRPGLATHNEQFF,TGTGCCGGGAGGCCGGGACTAGCCACGCACAATGAGCAGTTCTTC
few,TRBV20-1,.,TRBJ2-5,CSANREQETQYF,TGCAGTGCTAACAGGGAGCAAGAGACCCAGTACTTC